What follows is one TCR beta chain and its context. Sequencing targeted expressed TCRB transcripts, as all isolated RNA had been reverse transcribed. Libraries were prepared by immunoSEQ multiplex PCR; TCRdb keeps only in-frame clonotypes and omits some of them. The table lists about 150,000 clones, around 8.5% of them singletons. This sample is drawn from a study of beta chain features in type 1 diabetes. In germline, CDR1 is SEHNR, CDR2 FQNEAQ (reference sequence). This CDR3 has 11 amino acids. The ends were cut back, 4 bases at V and 11 bases at J, with 11 bases in the middle. This sequence was found in a man aged 18-30 years in good health. This chain links TRBV7-9 with TRBJ1-1; no clear D gene. Sequencing used central memory CD4+ T cells from blood. CDR3 DNA: TGTGCCAGCAGCTCCGACACCAAGGCTTTCTTT. Translated, it gives CASSSDTKAFF. Using reference TRBV7-9 and TRBJ1-1 for the parts outside the CDR3, the full variable domain is DTGVSQNPRHKITKRGQNVTFRCDPISEHNRLYWYRQTLGQGPEFLTYFQNEAQLEKSRLLSDRFSAERPKGSFSTLEIQRTEQGDSAMYLCASSSDTKAFFGQGTRLTVV.